This TCR beta chain was found in a study of T cells in Graves' hyperthyroidism and ophthalmopathy. The TCR beta CDR3 regions underwent amplification using RNA transcripts as the source. First-round RT-PCR targeting the TCR CDR3 was performed with the HTBI primer set. Using its own MiXCR run on the multiplex PCR reads, TCRdb lists one record per CDR3 protein. The table has approximately 690,000 distinct CDR3 sequences, roughly 14% seen once. Only a few counts were recorded for this clonotype. V was trimmed by 2 bases and J by 2 bases, leaving 12 bases between them. The CDR3 contains 16 residues. Germline V CDR1 and CDR2: LNHDA, SQIVND (reference sequence).

The receptor was isolated from a woman aged 45-60 years with Graves' ophthalmopathy. The chain uses TRBV19 and TRBJ2-2; D is ambiguous. Sequenced input: blood. The CDR3 reads CASSILWVSNTGELFF. For the CDR3, the DNA is TGTGCCAGTAGTATACTGTGGGTGTCTAACACCGGGGAGCTGTTTTTT. Together with reference TRBV19 and TRBJ2-2, the CDR3 gives the full variable domain: DGGITQSPKYLFRKEGQNVTLSCEQNLNHDAMYWYRQDPGQGLRLIYYSQIVNDFQKGDIAEGYSVSREKKESFPLTVTSAQKNPTAFYLCASSILWVSNTGELFFGEGSRLTVL.